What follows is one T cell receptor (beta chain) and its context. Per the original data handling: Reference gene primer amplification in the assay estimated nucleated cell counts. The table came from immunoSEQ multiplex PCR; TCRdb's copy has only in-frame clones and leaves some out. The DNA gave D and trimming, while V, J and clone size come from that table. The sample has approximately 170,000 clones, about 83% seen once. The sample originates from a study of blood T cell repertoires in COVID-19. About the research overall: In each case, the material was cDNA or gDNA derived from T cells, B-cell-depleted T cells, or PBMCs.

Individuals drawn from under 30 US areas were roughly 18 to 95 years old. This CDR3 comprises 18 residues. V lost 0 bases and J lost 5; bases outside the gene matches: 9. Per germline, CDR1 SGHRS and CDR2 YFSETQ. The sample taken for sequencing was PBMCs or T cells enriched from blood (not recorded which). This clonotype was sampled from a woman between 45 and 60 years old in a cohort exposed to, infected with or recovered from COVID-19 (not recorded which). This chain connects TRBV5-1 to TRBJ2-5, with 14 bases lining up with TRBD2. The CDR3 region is CASSLGTSGRRIGETQYF. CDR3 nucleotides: TGCGCCAGCAGCTTGGGGACTAGCGGGAGGCGTATAGGGGAGACCCAGTACTTC.